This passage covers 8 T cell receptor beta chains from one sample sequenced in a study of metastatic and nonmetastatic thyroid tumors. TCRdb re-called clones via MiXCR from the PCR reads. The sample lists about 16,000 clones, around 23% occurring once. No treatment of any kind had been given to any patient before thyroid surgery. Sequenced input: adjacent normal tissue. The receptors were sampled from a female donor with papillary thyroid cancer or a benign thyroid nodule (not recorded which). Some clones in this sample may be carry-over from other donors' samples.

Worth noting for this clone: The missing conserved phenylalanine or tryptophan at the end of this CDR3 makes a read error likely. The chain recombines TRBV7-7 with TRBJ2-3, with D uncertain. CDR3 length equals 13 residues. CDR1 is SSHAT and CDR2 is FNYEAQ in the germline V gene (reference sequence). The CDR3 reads CASSPAMSDTQYS. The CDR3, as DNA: TGTGCTAGCAGCCCCGCGATGTCAGACACGCAGTATTCT.

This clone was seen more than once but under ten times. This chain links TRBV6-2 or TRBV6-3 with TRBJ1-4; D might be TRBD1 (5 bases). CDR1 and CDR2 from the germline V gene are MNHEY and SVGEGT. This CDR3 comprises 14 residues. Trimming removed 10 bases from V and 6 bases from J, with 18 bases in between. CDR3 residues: CATEVGQGDEKLFF. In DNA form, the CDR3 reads TGTGCCACCGAGGTGGGTCAGGGAGATGAAAAACTGTTTTTT.

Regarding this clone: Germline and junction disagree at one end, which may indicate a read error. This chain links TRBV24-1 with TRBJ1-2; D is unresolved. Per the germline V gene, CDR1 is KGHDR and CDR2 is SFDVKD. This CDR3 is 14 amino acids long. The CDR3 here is CATSDARHDYCYTF. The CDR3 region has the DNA TGTGCCACCAGTGATGCACGACATGACTATTGCTACACCTTC.

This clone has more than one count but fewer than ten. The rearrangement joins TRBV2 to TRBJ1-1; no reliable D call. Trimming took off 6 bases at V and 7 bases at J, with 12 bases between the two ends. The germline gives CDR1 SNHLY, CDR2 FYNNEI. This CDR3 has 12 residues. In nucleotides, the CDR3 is TGTGCCAGCAGGGAACGGGGAGTTGAAGCTTTCTTT. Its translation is CASRERGVEAFF.

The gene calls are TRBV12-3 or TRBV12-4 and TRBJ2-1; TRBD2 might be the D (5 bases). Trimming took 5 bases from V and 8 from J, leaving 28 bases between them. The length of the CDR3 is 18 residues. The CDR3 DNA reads TGTGCCAGCAGTCCTACTCAAATCGGGATGGCCGTTTCCCATGAGCAGTTCTTC. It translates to CASSPTQIGMAVSHEQFF.

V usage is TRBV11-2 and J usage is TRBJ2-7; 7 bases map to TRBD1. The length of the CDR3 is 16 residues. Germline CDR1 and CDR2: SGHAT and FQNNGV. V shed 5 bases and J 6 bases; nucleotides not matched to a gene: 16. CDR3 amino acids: CASSPRSSSSGGEQYF. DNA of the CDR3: TGTGCCAGCAGCCCTCGGTCGAGCTCCTCAGGGGGCGAGCAGTACTTC.

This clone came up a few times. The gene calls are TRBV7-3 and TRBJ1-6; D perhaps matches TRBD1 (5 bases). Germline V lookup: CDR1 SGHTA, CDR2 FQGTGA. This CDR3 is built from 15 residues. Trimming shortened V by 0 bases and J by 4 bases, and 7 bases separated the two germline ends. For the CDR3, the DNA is TGTGCCAGCAGCTTAACGGGACTGTATAATTCACCCCTCCACTTT. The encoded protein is CASSLTGLYNSPLHF.

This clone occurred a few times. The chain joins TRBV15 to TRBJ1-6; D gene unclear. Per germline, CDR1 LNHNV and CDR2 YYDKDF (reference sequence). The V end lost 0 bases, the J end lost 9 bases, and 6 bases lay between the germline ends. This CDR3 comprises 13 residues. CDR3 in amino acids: CATSRDFGSPLHF. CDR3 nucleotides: TGTGCCACCAGCAGAGATTTTGGTTCACCCCTCCACTTT.